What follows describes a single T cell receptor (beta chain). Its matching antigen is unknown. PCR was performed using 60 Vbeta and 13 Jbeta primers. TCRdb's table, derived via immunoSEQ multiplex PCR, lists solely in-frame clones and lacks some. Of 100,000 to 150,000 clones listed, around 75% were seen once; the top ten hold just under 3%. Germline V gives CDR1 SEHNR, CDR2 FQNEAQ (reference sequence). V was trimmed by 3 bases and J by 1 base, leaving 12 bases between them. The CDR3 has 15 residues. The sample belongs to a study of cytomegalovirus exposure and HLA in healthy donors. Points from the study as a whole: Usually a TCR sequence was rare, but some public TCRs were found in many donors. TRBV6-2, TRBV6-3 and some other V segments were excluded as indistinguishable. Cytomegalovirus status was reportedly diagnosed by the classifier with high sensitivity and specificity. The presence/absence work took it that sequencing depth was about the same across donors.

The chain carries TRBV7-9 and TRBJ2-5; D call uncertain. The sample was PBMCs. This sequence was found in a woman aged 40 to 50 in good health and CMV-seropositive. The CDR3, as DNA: TGTGCCAGCAGCTTTGGGCAGCCTCTCCAAGAGACCCAGTACTTC. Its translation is CASSFGQPLQETQYF.